This T cell receptor (beta chain) was identified during a study of cytomegalovirus exposure and HLA in healthy donors. Whole-study results and caveats: The study designated over 150 TCR beta chains cytomegalovirus-associated.

The protocol was immunoSEQ multiplex PCR, while the TCRdb copy is restricted to in-frame clones and leaves out a portion. The table includes about 78,000 clones, 96% detected once. Regarding this clone: The antigen remains undetermined.

What was sequenced was PBMCs. The TCR sequence derives from a man aged 18 to 29 in good health and CMV-seropositive.

CDR3 coding DNA: TGCGCCAGCAGCCTGGCCGGACTAGCCGACAATGAGCAGTTCTTC. Amino acids: CASSLAGLADNEQFF. The chain employs TRBV5-1 and TRBJ2-1; 8 bases fit TRBD2. Germline CDR1 SGHRS, CDR2 YFSETQ. V lost 4 bases and J lost 5; bases outside the gene matches: 8. The CDR3 loop spans 15 amino acids. The whole variable domain, filled in from reference TRBV5-1 and TRBJ2-1, reads KAGVTQTPRYLIKTRGQQVTLSCSPISGHRSVSWYQQTPGQGLQFLFEYFSETQRNKGNFPGRFSGRQFSNSRSEMNVSTLELGDSALYLCASSLAGLADNEQFFGPGTRLTVL.